This T cell receptor (beta chain) was sequenced during a study of T cell repertoires in cytomegalovirus infection. Study summary: Researchers turned to recently identified HLA-C-restricted CMV epitopes as well as well-studied HLA-B-restricted ones. Evidence of both CMV infection and a matching HLA type came from public TCR beta signatures.

One entry per CDR3 protein, called by TCRdb with MiXCR from the reads. The sample has 300,000 to 400,000 distinct CDR3 sequences; around a quarter are singletons. Findings of the study overall: CMV-specific TCR beta clonotypes restricted by HLA-C were the ones dominating the ex vivo response. Identification of carriers of CMV plus the relevant HLA was performed using cumulative public TCR beta family frequency.

The CDR3 covers 16 residues. Trimming removed 1 base from V and 1 base from J, with 11 bases in between. Germline assignment: CDR1 SGHTA and CDR2 FQGNSA. There are many counts of this clonotype. Its specificity is not known. The sequence was collected from a human donor in good health (CMV status not recorded). Some clones in this sample may be carry-over from other donors' samples. The specimen comprised cultured PBMCs, sampled from culture after CMV antigen stimulation. This chain joins TRBV7-2 and TRBJ2-1, with D tentatively TRBD2 (5 bases). The CDR3 is CASSLEGGGSYNEQFF. Written as DNA, the CDR3 is TGTGCCAGCAGCTTAGAAGGTGGAGGATCCTACAATGAGCAGTTCTTC.